These T cell receptor beta chains were read from a single sample in a study of cytomegalovirus exposure and HLA in healthy donors. The assay was immunoSEQ multiplex PCR, and TCRdb's table has in-frame clones only and misses some. The sample holds around 140,000 clones, about 74% seen once. Input material: PBMCs. Receptors were obtained from a woman aged 60 to 75 in good health and CMV-seronegative. Each CDR3 is given with its conserved first and last residue. A D gene is named only where the DNA matches it firmly. Clone size is not always given. Where it is, it says once, few, many or a class for expanded clones.

d_call j_call v_call clone_size cdr3_aa cdr3_nt
TRBD1 TRBJ2-1 TRBV7-2 once CASSPGTGGSGEQFF TGTGCCAGCAGCCCCGGGACAGGGGGAAGTGGTGAGCAGTTCTTC
. TRBJ1-5 TRBV28 . CASSLGRPQHF TGTGCCAGCAGTTTGGGGCGGCCCCAGCATTTT
. TRBJ2-3 TRBV25-1 . CASSDFGHSTDTQYF TGTGCCAGCAGTGATTTTGGACACAGCACAGATACGCAGTATTTT
TRBD1 TRBJ1-1 TRBV5-1 . CASSLAGGNTEAFF TGCGCCAGCAGCTTGGCAGGGGGGAACACTGAAGCTTTCTTT
. TRBJ2-3 TRBV28 . CASSQGRSTDTQYF TGTGCCAGCAGCCAGGGGAGAAGCACAGATACGCAGTATTTT
. TRBJ2-5 TRBV9 once CASSATQETQYF TGTGCCAGCAGCGCAACCCAGGAGACCCAGTACTTC
TRBD1 TRBJ2-2 TRBV28 . CASSTTPQGAPRNTGELFF TGTGCCAGCAGTACAACCCCCCAGGGGGCCCCAAGGAACACCGGGGAGCTGTTTTTT
TRBD1 TRBJ2-3 TRBV27 . CASSLQGAVRTDTQYF TGTGCCAGCAGTTTACAGGGGGCAGTGCGCACAGATACGCAGTATTTT
TRBD2 TRBJ2-1 TRBV27 . CASSPLTSGLYNEQFF TGTGCCAGCAGTCCCCTCACTAGCGGACTCTACAATGAGCAGTTCTTC
TRBD2 TRBJ2-6 TRBV7-9 . CASSLGGTSGLSGANVLTF TGTGCCAGCAGCTTAGGGGGGACTAGCGGCCTATCTGGGGCCAACGTCCTGACTTTC
TRBD1 TRBJ1-2 TRBV27 . CASSFGTGGGYGYTF TGTGCCAGCAGTTTTGGGACAGGGGGCGGCTATGGCTACACCTTC
TRBD2 TRBJ2-1 TRBV19 . CASSLSGLATNEQFF TGTGCCAGTAGCCTATCGGGACTAGCAACCAATGAGCAGTTCTTC
TRBD1 TRBJ1-1 TRBV5-4 . CASSPRDRFEPNTEAFF TGTGCCAGCAGCCCCCGGGACAGGTTTGAGCCGAACACTGAAGCTTTCTTT
TRBD2 TRBJ2-5 TRBV5-4 . CASRATSGGEETQYF TGTGCCAGCAGGGCGACTAGCGGGGGGGAAGAGACCCAGTACTTC
TRBD1 TRBJ2-3 TRBV7-3 . CASSPDRFSDTQYF TGTGCCAGCAGCCCGGACAGGTTTTCGGATACGCAGTATTTT
TRBD2 TRBJ2-2 TRBV10-2 . CASSESTGLAGGRNTGELFF TGCGCCAGCAGTGAGTCTACGGGACTAGCGGGAGGGAGGAACACCGGGGAGCTGTTTTTT
TRBD2 TRBJ2-3 TRBV15 . CATSGKRRRAGGITDTQYF TGTGCCACCAGCGGAAAACGACGCAGGGCGGGAGGCATCACAGATACGCAGTATTTT
. TRBJ1-2 TRBV29-1 . CSVVPQGNYGYTF TGCAGCGTTGTCCCCCAGGGAAACTATGGCTACACCTTC
TRBD2 TRBJ2-7 TRBV7-9 . CSSSLARGGQYF TGTTCCAGCAGCTTAGCCCGGGGGGGGCAGTACTTC
TRBD1 TRBJ2-7 TRBV18 . CASSPPGTGSYEQYF TGTGCCAGCTCACCTCCCGGGACAGGCTCCTACGAGCAGTACTTC
TRBD2 TRBJ2-1 TRBV19 . CASSRLAGSSYNEQFF TGTGCCAGTAGTCGACTAGCGGGAAGCTCCTACAATGAGCAGTTCTTC
TRBD1 TRBJ1-6 TRBV27 few CASSSLTGGSPLHF TGTGCCAGCAGTTCCCTGACAGGGGGTTCACCCCTCCACTTT
. TRBJ1-4 TRBV19 . CASSMSTTNEKLFF TGTGCCAGTAGTATGTCTACAACTAATGAAAAACTGTTTTTT